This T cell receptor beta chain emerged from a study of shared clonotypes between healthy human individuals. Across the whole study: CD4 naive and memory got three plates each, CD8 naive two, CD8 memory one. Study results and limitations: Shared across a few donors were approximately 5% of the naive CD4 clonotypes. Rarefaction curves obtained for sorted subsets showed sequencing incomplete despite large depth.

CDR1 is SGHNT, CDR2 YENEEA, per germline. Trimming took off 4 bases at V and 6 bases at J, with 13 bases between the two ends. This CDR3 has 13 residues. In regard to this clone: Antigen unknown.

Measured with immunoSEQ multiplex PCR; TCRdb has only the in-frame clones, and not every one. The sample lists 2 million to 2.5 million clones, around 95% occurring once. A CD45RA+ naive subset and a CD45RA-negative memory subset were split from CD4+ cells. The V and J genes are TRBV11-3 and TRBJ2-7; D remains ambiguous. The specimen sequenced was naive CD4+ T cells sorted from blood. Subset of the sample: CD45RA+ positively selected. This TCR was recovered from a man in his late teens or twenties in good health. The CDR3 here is CASSWSQGGEQYF. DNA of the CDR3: TGTGCCAGCAGCTGGTCACAAGGCGGCGAGCAGTACTTC.